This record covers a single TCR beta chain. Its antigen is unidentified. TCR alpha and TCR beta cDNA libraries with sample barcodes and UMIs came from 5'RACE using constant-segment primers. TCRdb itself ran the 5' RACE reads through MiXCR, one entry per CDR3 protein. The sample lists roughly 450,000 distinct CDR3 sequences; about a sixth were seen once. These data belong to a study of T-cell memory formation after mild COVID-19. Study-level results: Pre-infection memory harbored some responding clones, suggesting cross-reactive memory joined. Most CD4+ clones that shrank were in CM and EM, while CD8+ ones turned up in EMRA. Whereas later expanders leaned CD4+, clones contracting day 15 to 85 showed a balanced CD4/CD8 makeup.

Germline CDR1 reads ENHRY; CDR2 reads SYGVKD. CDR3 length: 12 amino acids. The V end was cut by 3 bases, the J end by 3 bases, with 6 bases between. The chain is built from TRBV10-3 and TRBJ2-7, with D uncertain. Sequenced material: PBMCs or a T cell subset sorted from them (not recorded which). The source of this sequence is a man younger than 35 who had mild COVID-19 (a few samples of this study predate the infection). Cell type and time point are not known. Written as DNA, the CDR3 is TGTGCCATCAGTGATGTCGGCTACGAGCAGTACTTC. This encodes CAISDVGYEQYF.